This section outlines one T cell receptor (beta chain) sequence together with its context. This sample was included in a study of OX40 agonist ivuxolimab in advanced cancers. Repertoires were generated with immunoSEQ multiplex PCR, while TCRdb's copy carries only in-frame clones and drops some. The sample has about 24,000 clones; around 75% are singletons. Sequenced here: CD4+ or CD8+ T cells sorted from blood, sampled in a trial of the OX40 agonist ivuxolimab. The sequence derives from an adult with an advanced solid tumor such as melanoma, head and neck, liver or kidney cancer.

CDR3 sequence reads: CASSPTGLSNQPQHF. In DNA form, the CDR3 reads TGCGCCAGCAGCCCGACAGGGTTGAGCAATCAGCCCCAGCATTTT. The V gene is TRBV4-3, the J gene TRBJ1-5, with 7 bases aligning to TRBD1. This CDR3 region has 15 residues. CDR1 is LGHNA, CDR2 YSLEER, per germline. J lost 1 base, V lost 4 bases, and 4 bases had no gene match.